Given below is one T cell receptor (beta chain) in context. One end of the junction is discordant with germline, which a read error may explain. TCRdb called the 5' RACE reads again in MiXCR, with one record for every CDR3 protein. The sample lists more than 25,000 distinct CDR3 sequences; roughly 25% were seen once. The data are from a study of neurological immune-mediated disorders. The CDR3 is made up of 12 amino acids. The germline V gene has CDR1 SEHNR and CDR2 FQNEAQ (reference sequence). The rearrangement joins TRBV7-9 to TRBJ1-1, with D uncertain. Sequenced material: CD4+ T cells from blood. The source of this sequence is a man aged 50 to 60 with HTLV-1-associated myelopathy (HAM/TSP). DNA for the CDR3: TGTTCCAGCAGCCTCGACGACACTGAAGCTTTCTTT. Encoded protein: CSSSLDDTEAFF.